Each of the 22 T cell receptor beta chains below was sequenced from the same sample in a study of T-cell memory formation after mild COVID-19. TCRdb ran MiXCR on the 5' RACE reads and lists one entry per CDR3 protein. The sample contains around 510,000 distinct CDR3 sequences, 20% to 25% of which appear only once. The sequencing input was PBMCs or a T cell subset sorted from them (not recorded which). All receptors derive from an adult woman who had mild COVID-19 (a few samples of this study predate the infection). Cell type and time point are not known.

The rearrangement joins TRBV24-1 to TRBJ2-1, with D unclear. Trimming stripped 0 bases from V and 4 bases from J, with 9 bases between. The CDR3 spans 15 residues. Per germline, CDR1 KGHDR and CDR2 SFDVKD. The CDR3, as DNA: TGTGCCACCAGTGATTTGAATACACCTTACAATGAGCAGTTCTTC. Translation: CATSDLNTPYNEQFF.

V and J are TRBV6-2 or TRBV6-3 and TRBJ2-5, with D possibly TRBD1 on 5 matching bases. The CDR3 is made up of 12 amino acids. V lost 10 bases, J lost 5 bases, and 14 bases lay in between. The germline V gene encodes CDR1 MNHEY and CDR2 SVGEGT. CDR3 DNA: TGTGCCACCGAAGGGGTTAAGGAGACCCAGTACTTC. Translating it yields CATEGVKETQYF.

The J gene is TRBJ2-5, the V gene TRBV7-9; perhaps TRBD1 as D (5 bases). The CDR3 totals 15 residues. Germline CDR1 SEHNR, CDR2 FQNEAQ (reference sequence). Between the trimmed V and J ends, which lost 2 bases and 3 bases, there was a span of 13 bases. The CDR3 reads CASSLIRTGEETQYF. CDR3 nucleotides: TGTGCCAGCAGCTTAATCAGAACAGGTGAAGAGACCCAGTACTTC.

The gene calls are TRBV24-1 and TRBJ2-1, with 9 bases matching TRBD2. The CDR3 covers 15 residues. Germline CDR1 and CDR2: KGHDR and SFDVKD. The ends lost 3 bases at V and 2 bases at J; junction bases unmatched: 1. CDR3 in amino acids: CATSDRTSAYNEQFF. The CDR3 DNA sequence: TGTGCCACCAGTGATCGGACTAGCGCCTACAATGAGCAGTTCTTC.

This clonotype showed up just once. The V call is TRBV18, the J call TRBJ2-1; possibly TRBD1 or TRBD2 for D (7 bases each). Germline-derived CDR1 and CDR2 are KGHSH and LQKENI. This CDR3 region has 17 residues. Trimming shortened V by 3 bases and J by 0 bases, and 15 bases separated the two germline ends. CDR3 sequence (DNA): TGTGCCAGCTCACCCAGGGGGGGGACCCTCTCCTACAATGAGCAGTTCTTC. It codes for CASSPRGGTLSYNEQFF.

This clonotype has a count of ten or more. CDR3 nucleotide sequence: TGTGCCAGCAGCTCCCGGGAGACCCAGTACTTC. Translation gives CASSSRETQYF. This chain connects TRBV27 to TRBJ2-5, with D unresolved. Germline assignment: CDR1 MNHEY and CDR2 SMNVEV (reference sequence). Trimming took off 6 bases at V and 5 bases at J, with 7 bases between the two ends. The CDR3 is 11 amino acids.

The V gene is TRBV7-2, the J gene TRBJ2-3; 14 nucleotides match TRBD2. Trimming cost V 2 bases and J 6 bases; bases outside gene matches: 7. This CDR3 is 17 amino acids long. Germline-derived CDR1 and CDR2 are SGHTA and FQGNSA. CDR3 coding DNA: TGTGCCAGCAGCTTAACCGGGACTAGCGGGAGTCCCGATACGCAGTATTTT. This sequence encodes CASSLTGTSGSPDTQYF.

This clonotype has a handful of counts. The V call is TRBV4-1, the J call TRBJ1-1, with a tentative D call TRBD1 (5 bases). Germline V gene data show CDR1 as MGHRA and CDR2 as YSYEKL. Trimming pared 2 bases from V and 5 bases from J, leaving 9 bases between. The CDR3 extends over 13 amino acids. CDR3 nucleotides: TGCGCCAGCAGCCAAATAGGGGTGACTGAAGCTTTCTTT. Translating it yields CASSQIGVTEAFF.

The J gene is TRBJ1-1, the V gene TRBV5-1; D not resolved. V was trimmed by 4 bases and J by 7 bases, leaving 11 bases between them. Germline V CDR1 and CDR2: SGHRS, YFSETQ. There are 12 residues in the CDR3. This CDR3 reads CASSVPSNEAFF. The CDR3 nucleotides read TGCGCCAGCAGCGTGCCCTCCAATGAAGCTTTCTTT.

The chain's CDR3 is CASSYFEGAYQETQYF. In DNA form, the CDR3 reads TGTGCCAGCAGTTATTTCGAGGGGGCGTACCAAGAGACCCAGTACTTC. The genes are TRBV6-5 and TRBJ2-5; 7 positions match TRBD1. Germline assignment: CDR1 MNHEY and CDR2 SVGAGI. The V segment lost 3 bases and the J segment 0 bases; nucleotides outside the gene matches: 7. The CDR3 has 16 residues.

A few counts support this clonotype. The chain links TRBV5-5 to TRBJ2-1; D ambiguous. This CDR3 contains 13 residues. In germline, CDR1 is SGHKS, CDR2 YYEKEE (reference sequence). Deletions cut 0 bases from V and 7 bases from J, with 8 bases between. CDR3 DNA sequence: TGTGCCAGCAGCTTGGGGTCGGTAAATGAGCAGTTCTTC. Translation: CASSLGSVNEQFF.

Only a few counts were recorded for this clonotype. The chain employs TRBV11-2 and TRBJ2-1, with TRBD2 matching over 8 bases. This CDR3 has 15 amino acids. The germline gives CDR1 SGHAT, CDR2 FQNNGV. The J segment lost 4 bases and the V segment lost 10 bases, leaving 12 bases of the junction unmatched. CDR3 in DNA: TGTGCCACCAGAAAAGCGGGAGCCGAATACAATGAGCAGTTCTTC. Its translation is CATRKAGAEYNEQFF.

The chain employs TRBV6-1 and TRBJ2-5; D remains unclear. CDR1 and CDR2 from the germline V gene are MNHNS and SASEGT. Trimming took off 5 bases at V and 3 bases at J, with 10 bases between the two ends. The CDR3 runs to 13 residues. CDR3 DNA: TGTGCCAGCAGTAAACAGCCCAAAGAGACCCAGTACTTC. Translating gives CASSKQPKETQYF.

In this sample, this clonotype turned up a few times. The rearrangement uses TRBV23-1 and TRBJ2-7; D is ambiguous. TRBV23-1 is treated as an ORF (open reading frame) with a function not yet certain. With 3 bases removed from V and 4 bases from J, the gap between germline ends came to 10 bases. The CDR3 contains 13 residues. This CDR3 reads CASSQLVGYEQYF. The CDR3, as DNA: TGCGCCAGCAGTCAGCTCGTGGGTTACGAGCAGTACTTC.

The chain is built from TRBV7-3 and TRBJ2-3; tentatively, D is TRBD2 (6 bases). This CDR3 is 14 amino acids long. With 0 bases removed from V and 6 bases from J, the gap between germline ends came to 10 bases. In germline, CDR1 is SGHTA, CDR2 FQGTGA. The CDR3 loop is CASSLTPTSDTQYF. CDR3 sequence (DNA): TGTGCCAGCAGCTTAACCCCGACTAGTGATACGCAGTATTTT. The whole variable domain, filled in from reference TRBV7-3 and TRBJ2-3, reads GAGVSQTPSNKVTEKGKYVELRCDPISGHTALYWYRQSLGQGPEFLIYFQGTGAADDSGLPNDRFFAVRPEGSVSTLKIQRTERGDSAVYLCASSLTPTSDTQYFGPGTRLTVL.

The J gene is TRBJ2-7, the V gene TRBV25-1; 13 nucleotides line up with TRBD2. Germline V gene sequence: CDR1 MGHDK, CDR2 SYGVNS. J lost 4 bases, V lost 4 bases, and 7 bases had no gene match. The length of the CDR3 is 16 residues. The CDR3 region is CASSASPGLAGYEQYF. CDR3 in DNA: TGTGCCAGCAGTGCGTCTCCGGGACTAGCGGGATACGAGCAGTACTTC.

This chain connects TRBV5-8 to TRBJ1-2; D is perhaps TRBD1 (5 bases). Trimming took off 0 bases at V and 0 bases at J, with 12 bases between the two ends. This CDR3 contains 16 residues. Germline loops: CDR1 SGHTS, CDR2 YDEGEE. The CDR3 spells CASSLEQGAANYGYTF. The CDR3 DNA follows: TGTGCCAGCAGCTTGGAGCAGGGCGCGGCTAACTATGGCTACACCTTC.

This chain connects TRBV6-1 to TRBJ2-7; 11 bases align to TRBD1. This CDR3 has 15 residues. Germline lookup yields CDR1 MNHNS and CDR2 SASEGT. V dropped 6 bases and J dropped 6; count of bases not matched to a gene: 10. The CDR3 loop is CASRGGAGTGGEQYF. Written as DNA, the CDR3 is TGTGCCAGCAGGGGCGGGGCCGGGACAGGGGGCGAGCAGTACTTC.

The V gene is TRBV5-6, the J gene TRBJ2-1; D remains ambiguous. Trimming removed 6 bases at V and 0 bases at J, with 16 bases between. Germline CDR1 and CDR2: SGHDT and YYEEEE. The CDR3 totals 16 residues. In DNA form, the CDR3 reads TGTGCCAGCAAAGAGTTGACTGAGAGCTCCTACAATGAGCAGTTCTTC. It specifies CASKELTESSYNEQFF. Looking up the rest from reference TRBV5-6 and TRBJ2-1 gives the full variable domain: DAGVTQSPTHLIKTRGQQVTLRCSPKSGHDTVSWYQQALGQGPQFIFQYYEEEERQRGNFPDRFSGHQFPNYSSELNVNALLLGDSALYLCASKELTESSYNEQFFGPGTRLTVL.

The chain carries TRBV18 and TRBJ2-7; possible D gene TRBD1, 5 bases. There are 16 residues in the CDR3. V gave up 0 bases and J gave up 0 bases, with 12 bases separating them. The germline CDR1 and CDR2 sequences are KGHSH and LQKENI. The DNA of the CDR3 is TGTGCCAGCTCACCACCCGAACAGGTTAGCTCCTACGAGCAGTACTTC. Protein: CASSPPEQVSSYEQYF.

V is TRBV5-1 and J is TRBJ1-2, with no clear D. The V gene's germline CDR1 is SGHRS and CDR2 YFSETQ. V was cut by 1 base and J by 8 bases, with 9 bases left in between. CDR3 length: 12 amino acids. The CDR3 loop is CASSLNEYGYTF. The CDR3 DNA is TGCGCCAGCAGCTTGAATGAGTACGGCTACACCTTC.

This clonotype has only a few counts. The gene calls are TRBV29-1 and TRBJ2-7; D is uncertain. The CDR3 length is 15 residues. Trimming took 2 bases from V and 3 from J, leaving 17 bases between them. CDR1 is SQVTM and CDR2 is ANQGSEA in the germline V gene. DNA of the CDR3: TGCAGCGTTGAATTTGGTTTGGGCACGATCTACGAGCAGTACTTC. Protein sequence: CSVEFGLGTIYEQYF.